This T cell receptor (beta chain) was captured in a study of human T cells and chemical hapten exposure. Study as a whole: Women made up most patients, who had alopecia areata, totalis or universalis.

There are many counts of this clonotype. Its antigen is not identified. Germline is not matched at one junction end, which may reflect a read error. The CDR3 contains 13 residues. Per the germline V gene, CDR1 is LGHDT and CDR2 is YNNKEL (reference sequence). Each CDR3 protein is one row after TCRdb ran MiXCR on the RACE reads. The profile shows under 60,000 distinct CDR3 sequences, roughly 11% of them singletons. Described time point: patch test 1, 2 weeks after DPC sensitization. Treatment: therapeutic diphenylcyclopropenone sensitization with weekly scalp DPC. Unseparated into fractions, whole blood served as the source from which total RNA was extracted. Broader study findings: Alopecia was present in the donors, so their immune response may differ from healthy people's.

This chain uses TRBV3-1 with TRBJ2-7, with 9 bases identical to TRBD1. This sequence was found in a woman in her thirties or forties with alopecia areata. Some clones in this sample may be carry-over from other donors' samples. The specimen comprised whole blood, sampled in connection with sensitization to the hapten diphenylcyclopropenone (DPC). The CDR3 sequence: CASNQDRGGEQYF. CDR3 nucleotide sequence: TGTGCCAGCAACCAAGACAGGGGGGGCGAGCAGTACTTC.